The next 29 T cell receptor beta chains were all read from a single sample in a study of neoadjuvant anti-PD-1 for oral cavity cancer. Clones were read by immunoSEQ multiplex PCR, and TCRdb kept only the in-frame ones, dropping some. The table lists about 12,000 clones, approximately 74% of them singletons. The time point was: after neoadjuvant nivolumab, at surgical resection. The specimen was PBMCs, collected after nivolumab (anti-PD-1) treatment. These TCRs come from a person between 35 and 79 years old with oral cavity squamous cell carcinoma.

The J gene is TRBJ1-2, the V gene TRBV7-3; TRBD1 agrees at 8 bases. Germline V lookup: CDR1 SGHTA, CDR2 FQGTGA. The CDR3 has 15 residues. V shed 2 bases and J 6 bases; nucleotides not matched to a gene: 8. The CDR3 bases are TGTGCCAGCAGCTTAGAATTGCGGACAGGGAATGGCTACACCTTC. Translation gives CASSLELRTGNGYTF.

This chain uses TRBV2 with TRBJ2-2; TRBD2 agrees at 8 bases. The CDR3 consists of 15 residues. Germline V gene sequence: CDR1 SNHLY, CDR2 FYNNEI. The V and J ends lost 8 bases and 7 bases, in that order; junction bases with no gene match: 12. The CDR3 sequence: CASSKGSGGLGELFF. Here the CDR3 DNA reads TGTGCCAGCTCCAAGGGGAGCGGGGGACTCGGGGAGCTGTTTTTT.

This chain joins TRBV6-1 and TRBJ2-7; TRBD1 matches 7 bases. Losses at the gene ends were 5 bases for V and 2 bases for J; bases not matched to a gene: 6. From germline, CDR1 is MNHNS and CDR2 SASEGT. This CDR3 has 14 amino acids. In DNA form, the CDR3 reads TGTGCCAGCAGTTCGAACAGGGGTCCCTACGAGCAGTACTTC. This translates into CASSSNRGPYEQYF.

This clone was counted between two and nine times. The rearrangement links TRBV28 to TRBJ1-5; possible D gene TRBD1, 5 bases. From germline, CDR1 is MDHEN and CDR2 SYDVKM. The CDR3 has 15 amino acids. Trimming shortened V by 7 bases and J by 3 bases, and 16 bases separated the two germline ends. CDR3 coding DNA: TGTGCCAGCAAGTTTCAGGGAGGGGACAATCAGCCCCAGCATTTT. Protein sequence: CASKFQGGDNQPQHF.

The table lists this clone with a count of one. The V call is TRBV5-1, the J call TRBJ1-1; unclear D gene. Looked up from germline, CDR1 is SGHRS and CDR2 is YFSETQ. Deletions cut 0 bases from V and 0 bases from J, with 3 bases between. CDR3 length: 13 amino acids. The CDR3 DNA follows: TGCGCCAGCAGCTTGGCCCTGAACACTGAAGCTTTCTTT. Translation gives CASSLALNTEAFF.

CDR3 protein: CASSTIWGDRDLKETQYF. The CDR3 DNA reads TGTGCCAGCAGTACCATTTGGGGGGACAGGGACCTAAAAGAGACCCAGTACTTC. J is TRBJ2-5 and V is TRBV27; 9 bases map to TRBD1. Trimming took 5 bases from V and 3 from J; bases not matched to a gene: 16. Per the germline V gene, CDR1 is MNHEY and CDR2 is SMNVEV (reference sequence). The CDR3 is 18 residues long.

This chain joins TRBV7-6 and TRBJ1-6, with 7 bases aligning to TRBD1. The V and J ends lost 5 bases and 6 bases, in that order; junction bases with no gene match: 4. This CDR3 has 14 residues. Germline V gene sequence: CDR1 SGHVS, CDR2 FNYEAQ. The CDR3 reads CASSRQGSNSPLHF. CDR3 coding DNA: TGTGCCAGCAGCCGACAGGGTTCTAATTCACCCCTCCACTTT.

The chain uses TRBV11-2 and TRBJ2-1; the match to TRBD2 covers 8 bases. The CDR3 runs to 16 residues. V lost 3 bases, J lost 4 bases, and 8 bases stayed unmatched. Looked up from germline, CDR1 is SGHAT and CDR2 is FQNNGV. The CDR3 bases are TGTGCCAGCAGCTTTGGACGGGGGGGCTTGTACAATGAGCAGTTCTTC. This gives the protein CASSFGRGGLYNEQFF.

The chain employs TRBV15 and TRBJ2-7; no reliable D call. V shed 3 bases and J shed 2 bases, with 5 bases lying between them. The germline V gene has CDR1 LNHNV and CDR2 YYDKDF (reference sequence). The CDR3 has 12 amino acids. DNA of the CDR3: TGTGCCACCAGCAGTCAAACCTACGAGCAGTACTTC. Amino acid sequence: CATSSQTYEQYF.

The genes are TRBV5-6 and TRBJ1-2; D not resolved. V gave up 0 bases and J gave up 1 base, with 10 bases separating them. This CDR3 is built from 15 residues. Germline loops: CDR1 SGHDT, CDR2 YYEEEE. CDR3 residues: CASSLEAVNNYGYTF. In nucleotides, the CDR3 is TGTGCCAGCAGCTTGGAGGCGGTGAATAACTATGGCTACACCTTC.

This chain connects TRBV12-5 to TRBJ1-2; 10 bases fit TRBD1. Per germline, CDR1 LGHNT and CDR2 FRNRAP. Trimming took 2 bases from V and 2 from J; bases not matched to a gene: 5. The CDR3 sequence is 16 residues long. Here the CDR3 DNA reads TGTGCTAGTGGTTTGTCCCGGGACAGGGGAAACTATGGCTACACCTTC. It translates to CASGLSRDRGNYGYTF.

The chain employs TRBV29-1 and TRBJ1-1; no reliable D call. Germline-derived CDR1 and CDR2 are SQVTM and ANQGSEA. The ends were cut back, 5 bases at V and 0 bases at J, with 16 bases in the middle. The CDR3 sequence is 15 residues long. CDR3 loop: CSVHLFGAMNTEAFF. The CDR3 DNA reads as TGCAGCGTTCATTTGTTCGGAGCTATGAACACTGAAGCTTTCTTT.

The V gene is TRBV9, the J gene TRBJ2-3; 11 bases align to TRBD2. The V gene end was trimmed by 3 bases and the J gene end by 2 bases; junction bases not matched to a gene: 5. The CDR3 consists of 16 residues. CDR1 is SGDLS, CDR2 YYNGEE, per germline. The CDR3 DNA sequence: TGTGCCAGCAGCGCCCGACTAGCGGGATCCACAGATACGCAGTATTTT. This encodes CASSARLAGSTDTQYF.

The chain links TRBV2 to TRBJ2-7; possible D gene TRBD1, 6 bases. Germline V gives CDR1 SNHLY, CDR2 FYNNEI. The V end lost 3 bases, the J end lost 1 base, and 10 bases lay between the germline ends. The CDR3 covers 14 residues. The CDR3 sequence: CASSDRTASYEQYF. For the CDR3, the DNA is TGTGCCAGCAGTGATAGGACAGCTTCCTACGAGCAGTACTTC.

The V call is TRBV4-1, the J call TRBJ1-3; 8 bases agree with TRBD1. The junction had 3 bases not matched to a gene; V was cut back by 2 bases and J by 0 bases. The CDR3 contains 16 residues. Germline CDR1 MGHRA, CDR2 YSYEKL. The CDR3 loop is CASSQRQGSSGNTIYF. The CDR3 bases are TGCGCCAGCAGCCAAAGACAGGGGAGCTCTGGAAACACCATATATTTT.

This clone was detected only a few times. The V and J genes are TRBV7-6 and TRBJ2-2; possible D gene TRBD1, 6 bases. Trimming removed 2 bases from V and 7 bases from J, with 14 bases in between. Germline-derived CDR1 and CDR2 are SGHVS and FNYEAQ. This CDR3 has 15 residues. The CDR3 DNA follows: TGTGCCAGCAGCTTACCTTATGGGGGCCTCGGGGAGCTGTTTTTT. Residues: CASSLPYGGLGELFF.

The chain uses TRBV6-4 and TRBJ2-2, with D perhaps TRBD2 (6 bases). The germline gives CDR1 MRHNA, CDR2 SNTAGT. The V gene lost 4 bases and the J gene lost 6 bases, with 15 bases spanning the gap. CDR3 size: 15 residues. The CDR3 DNA is TGTGCCAGCAGTGCAACGGGAGCGGTCCCCGGGGAGCTGTTTTTT. It codes for CASSATGAVPGELFF.

This rearrangement joins TRBV7-3 to TRBJ1-1; D is perhaps TRBD1 (5 bases). The CDR3 is 14 residues long. V was cut by 5 bases and J by 6 bases, with 16 bases left in between. The germline gives CDR1 SGHTA, CDR2 FQGTGA. In DNA form, the CDR3 reads TGTGCCAGCAGCGTAGATACAGGACACCCTGAAGCTTTCTTT. It yields the protein CASSVDTGHPEAFF.

CDR3 in DNA: TGTGCCAGCAGTTTCGGCGGGAGGGACGAGCAGTACTTC. This sequence encodes CASSFGGRDEQYF. The gene calls are TRBV27 and TRBJ2-7, with 9 bases aligning to TRBD2. CDR1 is MNHEY, CDR2 SMNVEV, per germline (reference sequence). The trim removed 3 bases at V and 5 bases at J, leaving 2 bases unmatched. The CDR3 is made up of 13 amino acids.

V gene TRBV27 combines with J gene TRBJ2-5; TRBD1 agrees at 7 bases. The V gene's germline CDR1 is MNHEY and CDR2 SMNVEV (reference sequence). J gave up 6 bases and V 0 bases, and 4 bases lay outside the gene matches. The CDR3 has 14 residues. CDR3 sequence: CASSLSRQGKTQYF. In DNA, the CDR3 is TGTGCCAGCAGTTTATCCCGACAGGGAAAGACCCAGTACTTC.

The chain couples TRBV29-1 to TRBJ1-1; tentative D call: TRBD1 (6 bases). Germline CDR1 and CDR2: SQVTM and ANQGSEA. This CDR3 contains 14 residues. The germline V and J ends were trimmed by 6 bases and 1 base, with 15 bases remaining between them. CDR3 bases: TGCAGCGTCCCGACGGGACATTGGAACACTGAAGCTTTCTTT. Translated, it gives CSVPTGHWNTEAFF.

The V and J genes are TRBV18 and TRBJ1-2, with 9 positions matching TRBD1. The CDR3 extends over 17 amino acids. CDR1 is KGHSH, CDR2 LQKENI, per germline. The V segment lost 3 bases and the J segment 6 bases; nucleotides outside the gene matches: 14. The CDR3 bases are TGTGCCAGCTCACCGAGGTACAGGGGGCGATTGGTTCATGGCTACACCTTC. Translation: CASSPRYRGRLVHGYTF.

The chain combines TRBV20-1 with TRBJ2-7; unclear D gene. Germline CDR1 reads DFQATT; CDR2 reads SNEGSKA (reference sequence). V lost 3 bases, J lost 3 bases, and 6 bases lay in between. This CDR3 contains 11 residues. The CDR3 DNA follows: TGCAGTGCTAGTTCGGACTACGAGCAGTACTTC. This sequence encodes CSASSDYEQYF.

This CDR3 reads CASGQGTGELFF. The CDR3 region has the DNA TGTGCCAGCGGACAGGGTACCGGGGAGCTGTTTTTT. This rearrangement joins TRBV6-1 to TRBJ2-2; 8 positions agree with TRBD1. CDR3 length: 12 residues. The ends lost 8 bases at V and 5 bases at J; junction bases unmatched: 1. Germline V CDR1 and CDR2: MNHNS, SASEGT.

The V and J genes are TRBV4-1 and TRBJ1-4, with D possibly TRBD1 on 5 matching bases. V was cut by 8 bases and J by 5 bases, with 18 bases left in between. The length of the CDR3 is 15 residues. Germline CDR1 is MGHRA and CDR2 is YSYEKL. CDR3 sequence reads: CASRGVLPLNEKLFF. CDR3 bases: TGCGCCAGCCGAGGGGTTCTCCCGCTAAATGAAAAACTGTTTTTT.

The rearrangement links TRBV7-8 to TRBJ2-3, with no clear D. The CDR3 covers 13 residues. Germline lookup yields CDR1 SGHVS and CDR2 FQNEAQ. The ends were cut back, 4 bases at V and 5 bases at J, with 10 bases in the middle. The CDR3 region has the DNA TGTGCCAGCAGCTCTAGTCGTGTAGATACGCAGTATTTT. Amino acids: CASSSSRVDTQYF.

The chain uses TRBV7-8 and TRBJ1-6; no clear D. Germline lookup yields CDR1 SGHVS and CDR2 FQNEAQ. CDR3 length: 14 amino acids. Trimming removed 4 bases from V and 9 bases from J, with 13 bases in between. The CDR3 DNA reads TGTGCCAGCAGCTCAGCGGAGGGCTTTTCACCCCTCCACTTT. It codes for CASSSAEGFSPLHF.

This sequence joins TRBV6-5 and TRBJ2-5; D gene uncertain. CDR1 and CDR2 (germline): MNHEY, SVGAGI. V was trimmed by 0 bases and J by 4 bases, leaving 6 bases between them. The CDR3 has 13 amino acids. The CDR3, as DNA: TGTGCCAGCAGTTACTCGACCGGAGAGACCCAGTACTTC. Its protein product is CASSYSTGETQYF.

This chain joins TRBV7-9 and TRBJ1-5, with D uncertain. Deletions cut 5 bases from V and 8 bases from J, with 10 bases between. Germline CDR1 reads SEHNR; CDR2 reads FQNEAQ (reference sequence). CDR3 size: 12 residues. The CDR3 spells CASSLLGKPQHF. The CDR3 nucleotides read TGTGCCAGCAGCCTACTTGGAAAGCCCCAGCATTTT. The full variable domain, its missing parts supplied by reference TRBV7-9 and TRBJ1-5, is DTGVSQNPRHKITKRGQNVTFRCDPISEHNRLYWYRQTLGQGPEFLTYFQNEAQLEKSRLLSDRFSAERPKGSFSTLEIQRTEQGDSAMYLCASSLLGKPQHFGDGTRLSIL.